These 24 T cell receptor beta chains share one sample of origin, sequenced in a study of OX40 agonist ivuxolimab in advanced cancers. TCRdb keeps only in-frame clones here, not all; method: immunoSEQ multiplex PCR. The table lists roughly 77,000 clones, 92% of them singletons, with around 0.7% in the top ten. This specimen was CD4+ or CD8+ T cells sorted from blood, taken in a trial of the OX40 agonist ivuxolimab. These receptors originate from an adult with an advanced solid tumor such as melanoma, head and neck, liver or kidney cancer.

V and J are TRBV9 and TRBJ2-1, with 11 bases fitting TRBD2. Germline V CDR1 and CDR2: SGDLS, YYNGEE. This CDR3 is 15 amino acids long. V lost 2 bases and J lost 8; bases outside the gene matches: 6. The CDR3 loop is CASSVLAGGWDEQFF. CDR3 coding DNA: TGTGCCAGCAGCGTCCTAGCGGGGGGTTGGGATGAGCAGTTCTTC. The whole variable domain, remainder taken from reference TRBV9 and TRBJ2-1, is DSGVTQTPKHLITATGQRVTLRCSPRSGDLSVYWYQQSLDQGLQFLIQYYNGEERAKGNILERFSAQQFPDLHSELNLSSLELGDSALYFCASSVLAGGWDEQFFGPGTRLTVL.

The J gene is TRBJ1-6, the V gene TRBV5-1; D possibly corresponds to TRBD1 (5 bases). Per germline, CDR1 SGHRS and CDR2 YFSETQ. V dropped 0 bases and J dropped 4 bases, with 8 bases sitting between them. The CDR3 length is 15 residues. CDR3 DNA: TGCGCCAGCAGCTTGGCGGGGGGTTATAATTCACCCCTCCACTTT. Amino acids: CASSLAGGYNSPLHF.

This chain links TRBV2 with TRBJ1-5; maybe TRBD1 (5 bases). V shed 7 bases and J shed 9 bases, with 13 bases lying between them. CDR1 and CDR2 (germline): SNHLY, FYNNEI. The CDR3 is 12 residues long. The CDR3 sequence is CASKRGGGPQHF. CDR3 nucleotides: TGTGCCAGCAAGCGGGGCGGGGGGCCCCAGCATTTT.

This clone showed up just once. The chain has TRBV28 and TRBJ1-5, with a weak D call TRBD1 (5 bases). Trimming pared 3 bases from V and 9 bases from J, leaving 18 bases between. Per germline, CDR1 MDHEN and CDR2 SYDVKM. The CDR3 is 15 amino acids. The CDR3 bases are TGTGCCAGCAGTTTCGGGGCTGGACACTTCGTGCCCCAGCATTTT. Its protein product is CASSFGAGHFVPQHF.

This clone was recorded once. CDR3 protein: CASSGYNEQFF. In nucleotides, the CDR3 is TGTGCCAGCAGTGGTTACAATGAGCAGTTCTTC. The gene calls are TRBV2 and TRBJ2-1, with unresolved D. The ends were cut back, 4 bases at V and 4 bases at J, with 2 bases in the middle. Germline assignment: CDR1 SNHLY and CDR2 FYNNEI. The CDR3 sequence is 11 residues long.

The gene calls are TRBV5-6 and TRBJ1-1, with D unresolved. Trimming cost V 0 bases and J 5 bases, with 11 bases left between them. This CDR3 is 14 amino acids long. Per the germline V gene, CDR1 is SGHDT and CDR2 is YYEEEE. For the CDR3, the DNA is TGTGCCAGCAGCTTGGCAGTGGGAGGGACTGAAGCTTTCTTT. It translates to CASSLAVGGTEAFF. Based on the CDR3 plus reference TRBV5-6 and TRBJ1-1, the full variable domain is DAGVTQSPTHLIKTRGQQVTLRCSPKSGHDTVSWYQQALGQGPQFIFQYYEEEERQRGNFPDRFSGHQFPNYSSELNVNALLLGDSALYLCASSLAVGGTEAFFGQGTRLTVV.

V and J are TRBV6-5 and TRBJ1-5; D is possibly TRBD1 (5 bases). Germline V gene data show CDR1 as MNHEY and CDR2 as SVGAGI. V lost 6 bases and J lost 5, with 5 bases in between. The CDR3 has 11 amino acids. The CDR3 bases are TGTGCCAGCAGCAGGGATCAGCCCCAGCATTTT. Translating it yields CASSRDQPQHF.

This chain links TRBV4-1 with TRBJ2-1; D not resolved. The CDR3 totals 14 residues. With 5 bases removed from V and 10 bases from J, the gap between germline ends came to 18 bases. Germline V gene lookup returns CDR1 MGHRA and CDR2 YSYEKL. Here the CDR3 DNA reads TGCGCCAGCAGCGCTAACGGCCTGGGTGGGGAGCAGTTCTTC. This codes for CASSANGLGGEQFF.

V gene TRBV5-1 combines with J gene TRBJ2-1, with D uncertain. Germline V gene sequence: CDR1 SGHRS, CDR2 YFSETQ. The CDR3 is made up of 13 amino acids. V was shortened by 4 bases and J by 7 bases, with 12 bases between the two germline ends. CDR3 DNA: TGCGCCAGCAGCCTGTTAGGTGAGAATGAGCAGTTCTTC. It is translated as CASSLLGENEQFF.

V is TRBV30 and J is TRBJ1-5; D is undetermined. The CDR3 loop spans 14 amino acids. V was shortened by 0 bases and J by 2 bases, with 8 bases between the two germline ends. CDR1 and CDR2 from the germline V gene are GTSNPN and SVGIG (reference sequence). The chain's CDR3 is CAWSVGGGNQPQHF. The CDR3, as DNA: TGTGCCTGGAGTGTCGGTGGCGGCAATCAGCCCCAGCATTTT. The variable domain in full, completed from reference TRBV30 and TRBJ1-5, reads SQTIHQWPATLVQPVGSPLSLECTVEGTSNPNLYWYRQAAGRGLQLLFYSVGIGQISSEVPQNLSASRPQDRQFILSSKKLLLSDSGFYLCAWSVGGGNQPQHFGDGTRLSIL.

The CDR3 here is CASSFRVGGGVTYEQYF. In DNA, the CDR3 is TGCGCCAGCAGCTTTAGGGTGGGAGGGGGAGTCACCTACGAGCAGTACTTC. The rearrangement links TRBV5-1 to TRBJ2-7; tentative D call: TRBD2 (7 bases). Germline CDR1 and CDR2: SGHRS and YFSETQ. The CDR3 runs to 17 residues. The V and J ends lost 2 bases and 2 bases respectively, with 20 bases between them.

This clone was seen a single time. The rearrangement joins TRBV5-1 to TRBJ2-7; D might be TRBD1 (6 bases). V was shortened by 0 bases and J by 2 bases, with 15 bases between the two germline ends. In germline, CDR1 is SGHRS, CDR2 YFSETQ. The CDR3 is 16 residues long. CDR3 DNA sequence: TGCGCCAGCAGCTTGGCGTCGCCAGGGGCGGCCTACGAGCAGTACTTC. Translation: CASSLASPGAAYEQYF. The variable domain in full, with the rest retrieved from reference TRBV5-1 and TRBJ2-7, is KAGVTQTPRYLIKTRGQQVTLSCSPISGHRSVSWYQQTPGQGLQFLFEYFSETQRNKGNFPGRFSGRQFSNSRSEMNVSTLELGDSALYLCASSLASPGAAYEQYFGPGTRLTVT.

V gene TRBV14 combines with J gene TRBJ1-2; D possibly corresponds to TRBD1 (5 bases). Per the germline V gene, CDR1 is SGHDN and CDR2 is FVKESK. Trimming took 1 base from V and 8 from J, leaving 11 bases between them. The CDR3 totals 13 residues. This chain's CDR3 is CASSQAQGGGYTF. CDR3 nucleotide sequence: TGTGCCAGCAGCCAAGCGCAGGGAGGCGGCTACACCTTC.

The rearrangement links TRBV19 to TRBJ2-7; TRBD1 might be the D (6 bases). Deletions cut 6 bases from V and 3 bases from J, with 18 bases between. This CDR3 comprises 15 residues. Germline lookup yields CDR1 LNHDA and CDR2 SQIVND (reference sequence). In DNA form, the CDR3 reads TGTGCCAGTAGATCCCGGACAGCCTCTTTCTACGAGCAGTACTTC. This gives the protein CASRSRTASFYEQYF. Full variable domain (remainder filled in from reference TRBV19 and TRBJ2-7): DGGITQSPKYLFRKEGQNVTLSCEQNLNHDAMYWYRQDPGQGLRLIYYSQIVNDFQKGDIAEGYSVSREKKESFPLTVTSAQKNPTAFYLCASRSRTASFYEQYFGPGTRLTVT.

The rearrangement uses TRBV11-3 and TRBJ2-5; 11 nucleotides agree with TRBD1. Trimming took 5 bases from V and 2 from J; bases not matched to a gene: 10. CDR1 is SGHNT and CDR2 is YENEEA in the germline V gene. The length of the CDR3 is 17 residues. The CDR3 DNA sequence: TGTGCCAGCAGCCCCCTGGACAGGGGGCTACCGCAAGAGACCCAGTACTTC. It is translated as CASSPLDRGLPQETQYF.

This clone has a single count. The V gene is TRBV30, the J gene TRBJ2-5; D may match TRBD1 or TRBD2 (5 bases each). The CDR3 length is 14 residues. Germline V gives CDR1 GTSNPN, CDR2 SVGIG (reference sequence). V lost 0 bases and J 3 bases, leaving 11 bases between the germline ends. The CDR3 DNA reads as TGTGCCTGGAGTGTTAGGGGACGGGAAGAGACCCAGTACTTC. This encodes CAWSVRGREETQYF.

This rearrangement joins TRBV27 to TRBJ1-1; D is uncertain. The ends were cut back, 5 bases at V and 1 base at J, with 11 bases in the middle. Germline values: CDR1 MNHEY, CDR2 SMNVEV (reference sequence). The CDR3 runs to 14 residues. CDR3 DNA sequence: TGTGCCAGCAGTACACTCACAGCGAACACTGAAGCTTTCTTT. It encodes CASSTLTANTEAFF.

CDR3 sequence reads: CAWSEGLAGGLDEQFF. The CDR3 DNA is TGTGCCTGGAGTGAGGGACTAGCGGGAGGGCTCGATGAGCAGTTCTTC. The chain has TRBV30 and TRBJ2-1; 16 nucleotides agree with TRBD2. This CDR3 has 16 residues. Looked up from germline, CDR1 is GTSNPN and CDR2 is SVGIG (reference sequence). Trimming cost V 1 base and J 8 bases; bases outside gene matches: 5. Based on the CDR3 plus reference TRBV30 and TRBJ2-1, the full variable domain is SQTIHQWPATLVQPVGSPLSLECTVEGTSNPNLYWYRQAAGRGLQLLFYSVGIGQISSEVPQNLSASRPQDRQFILSSKKLLLSDSGFYLCAWSEGLAGGLDEQFFGPGTRLTVL.

The chain recombines TRBV5-8 with TRBJ2-5; D tentatively reads TRBD1 or TRBD2 (6 bases each). CDR1 is SGHTS, CDR2 YDEGEE, per germline. The CDR3 totals 13 residues. Trimming took 7 bases from V and 0 from J, leaving 10 bases between them. DNA of the CDR3: TGTGCCAGCTCGGGGGCCTACCAAGAGACCCAGTACTTC. Translating it yields CASSGAYQETQYF.

The CDR3, as DNA: TGTGCCAGCAGCTTATTGCTCGGTGAGCAGTTCTTC. Protein product: CASSLLLGEQFF. This rearrangement joins TRBV7-8 to TRBJ2-1; D gene ambiguous. With 2 bases removed from V and 9 bases from J, the gap between germline ends came to 8 bases. This CDR3 has 12 residues. CDR1 and CDR2 (germline): SGHVS, FQNEAQ. The full variable domain, in which reference TRBV7-8 and TRBJ2-1 provide the parts outside the CDR3, is GAGVSQSPRYKVAKRGQDVALRCDPISGHVSLFWYQQALGQGPEFLTYFQNEAQLDKSGLPSDRFFAERPEGSVSTLKIQRTQQEDSAVYLCASSLLLGEQFFGPGTRLTVL.

In DNA, the CDR3 is TGTGCCAGCAGCTTGGGACTAGCGGGAGAGGGGTACTTC. This sequence encodes CASSLGLAGEGYF. This chain connects TRBV7-8 to TRBJ2-7; 14 bases are a match to TRBD2. In germline, CDR1 is SGHVS, CDR2 FQNEAQ. V shed 3 bases and J 12 bases; nucleotides not matched to a gene: 4. The CDR3 covers 13 residues. Complete variable domain (other parts from reference TRBV7-8 and TRBJ2-7): GAGVSQSPRYKVAKRGQDVALRCDPISGHVSLFWYQQALGQGPEFLTYFQNEAQLDKSGLPSDRFFAERPEGSVSTLKIQRTQQEDSAVYLCASSLGLAGEGYFGPGTRLTVT.

V and J are TRBV5-4 and TRBJ2-5, with 10 bases matching TRBD2. Trimming removed 3 bases from V and 1 base from J; junction bases left unmatched: 6. Looked up from germline, CDR1 is SGHNT and CDR2 is YYREEE (reference sequence). This CDR3 region has 16 residues. CDR3 region: CASSSGLAAIQETQYF. The DNA of the CDR3 is TGTGCCAGCAGCTCTGGACTAGCGGCGATCCAAGAGACCCAGTACTTC.

The chain couples TRBV5-4 to TRBJ2-5, with unresolved D. CDR3 size: 16 residues. The ends were cut back, 7 bases at V and 0 bases at J, with 19 bases in the middle. Germline V gives CDR1 SGHNT, CDR2 YYREEE (reference sequence). In nucleotides, the CDR3 is TGTGCCAGCTCCTCGGGCTGGGTTGGAAACCAAGAGACCCAGTACTTC. Translated: CASSSGWVGNQETQYF.

This rearrangement joins TRBV5-6 to TRBJ2-5; possible D gene TRBD1, 5 bases. Germline V CDR1 and CDR2: SGHDT, YYEEEE. The CDR3 has 15 amino acids. V was cut by 3 bases and J by 3 bases, with 15 bases left in between. CDR3 sequence (DNA): TGTGCCAGCAGCTCCTACCAGGGTCTGAAAGAGACCCAGTACTTC. This translates into CASSSYQGLKETQYF.